The present T cell receptor (beta chain) was sequenced within a study of blood T cells in healthy people across ages. General observations from the study: Relative to aged donors, long-lived donors carried more naive CD4+ cells and displayed higher diversity.

Using a J-beta primer mix together with a sample-barcoded 5' primer, a second PCR was run for roughly 6 to 12 cycles. One entry per CDR3 protein results from TCRdb running MiXCR on the 5' RACE reads. The sample carries about 1,800,000 distinct CDR3 sequences, 28% recorded once. Only a few counts were recorded for this clonotype. No antigen is known for it. The CDR3 totals 15 residues. The V and J ends lost 2 bases and 5 bases respectively, with 17 bases between them. CDR1 SGDLS and CDR2 YYNGEE come from the germline V gene. Per sample, at least 6 micrograms of total RNA were extracted. The chain employs TRBV9 and TRBJ2-7; D might be TRBD1 (6 bases). The receptor's source is a woman in her thirties in good health. The source material was blood. This chain's CDR3 is CASSVHLQGQDEQYF. The CDR3 nucleotides are TGTGCCAGCAGCGTCCACCTACAGGGTCAGGACGAGCAGTACTTC.